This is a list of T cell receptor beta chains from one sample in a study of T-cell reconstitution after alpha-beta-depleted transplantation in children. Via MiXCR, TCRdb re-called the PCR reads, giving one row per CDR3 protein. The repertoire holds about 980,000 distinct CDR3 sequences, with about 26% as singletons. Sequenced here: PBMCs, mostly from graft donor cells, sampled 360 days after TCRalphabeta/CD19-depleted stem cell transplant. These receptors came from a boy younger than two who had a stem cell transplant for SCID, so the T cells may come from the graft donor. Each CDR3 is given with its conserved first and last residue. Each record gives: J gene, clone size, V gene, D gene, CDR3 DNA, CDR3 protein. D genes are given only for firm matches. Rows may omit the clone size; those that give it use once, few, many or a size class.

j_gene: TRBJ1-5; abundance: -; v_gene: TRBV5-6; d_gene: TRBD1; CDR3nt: TGTGCCAGCAGCAGAGTAGACAGGGGCAATCAGCCCCAGCATTTT; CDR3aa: CASSRVDRGNQPQHF
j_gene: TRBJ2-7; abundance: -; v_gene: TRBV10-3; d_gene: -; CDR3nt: TGTGCCATCAGTGGCCTCGGAGCCTCCTCCTACGAGCAGTACTTC; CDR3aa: CAISGLGASSYEQYF
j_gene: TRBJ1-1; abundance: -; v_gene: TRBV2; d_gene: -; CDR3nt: TGTGCCAGCAGTGCGGACGGACCCCTCCGAAGGACTGAAGCTTTCTTT; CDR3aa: CASSADGPLRRTEAFF
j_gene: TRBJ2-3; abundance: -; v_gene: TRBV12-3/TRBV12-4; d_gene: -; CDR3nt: TGTGCCAGCAGTTTCGGTACCCATGGCACAGATACGCAGTATTTT; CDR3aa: CASSFGTHGTDTQYF
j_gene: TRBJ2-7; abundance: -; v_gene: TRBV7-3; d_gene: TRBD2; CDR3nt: TGTGCCAGCAGTCCCGGACTAGCGGGGAAGCAGTACTTC; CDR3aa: CASSPGLAGKQYF
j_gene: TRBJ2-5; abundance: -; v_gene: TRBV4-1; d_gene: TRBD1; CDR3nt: TGCGCCAGCAGCCAAGAGGGCAGGGGGTTGGAGACCCAGTACTTC; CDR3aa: CASSQEGRGLETQYF
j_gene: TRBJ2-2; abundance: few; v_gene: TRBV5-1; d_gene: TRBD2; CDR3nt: TGCGCCAGCACGAGATGGAGTGCGGGGGGCACCGGGGAGCTGTTTTTT; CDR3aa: CASTRWSAGGTGELFF
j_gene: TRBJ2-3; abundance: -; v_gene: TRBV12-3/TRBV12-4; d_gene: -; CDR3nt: TGTGCCAGTACATCTTTCGGCGGGGTCCCTAGCACAGATACGCAGTATTTT; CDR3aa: CASTSFGGVPSTDTQYF
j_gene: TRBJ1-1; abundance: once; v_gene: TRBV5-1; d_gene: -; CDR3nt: TGCGCCAGCAGGGGGGTTAGGAAGGACAATGGAATGAACACTGAAGCTTTCTTT; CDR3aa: CASRGVRKDNGMNTEAFF
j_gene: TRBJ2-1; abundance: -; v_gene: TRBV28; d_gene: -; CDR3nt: TGTGCCAGCAGCACCGGGACACAAGTCTCCTACAATGAGCAGTTCTTC; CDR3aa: CASSTGTQVSYNEQFF
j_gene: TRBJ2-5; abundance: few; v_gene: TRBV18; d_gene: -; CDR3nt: TGTGCCAGCTCACCGCCTGGGACTTACCGAAAAGAGACCCAGTACTTC; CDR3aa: CASSPPGTYRKETQYF
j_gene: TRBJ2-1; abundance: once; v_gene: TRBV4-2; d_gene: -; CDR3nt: TGTGCCAGCAGCCCAGCAGGGGGGCCTCGGAATGAGCAGTTCTTC; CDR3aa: CASSPAGGPRNEQFF
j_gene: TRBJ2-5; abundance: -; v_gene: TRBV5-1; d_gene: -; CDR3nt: TGCGCCAGCAGCTTGGAAACAGTTCAAGAGACCCAGTACTTC; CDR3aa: CASSLETVQETQYF
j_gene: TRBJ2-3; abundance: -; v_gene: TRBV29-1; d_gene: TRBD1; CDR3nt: TGCAGCGTTGAAGGGGGGACAGGGCTCACAGATACGCAGTATTTT; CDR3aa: CSVEGGTGLTDTQYF
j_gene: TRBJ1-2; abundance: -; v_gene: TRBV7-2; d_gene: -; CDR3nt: TGTGCCAGCAGCTTAGCACGGGCGGTTAACTATGGCTACACCTTC; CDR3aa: CASSLARAVNYGYTF
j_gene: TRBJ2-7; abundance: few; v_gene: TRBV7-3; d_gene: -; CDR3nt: TGTGCCAGCAGCACCCGGACCCCACCCTACGAGCAGTACTTC; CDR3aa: CASSTRTPPYEQYF
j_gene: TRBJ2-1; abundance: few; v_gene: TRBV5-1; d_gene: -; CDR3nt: TGCGCCAGCAGCTTGGGAACAGTTTTTTTAGGGTACAATGAGCAGTTCTTC; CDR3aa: CASSLGTVFLGYNEQFF
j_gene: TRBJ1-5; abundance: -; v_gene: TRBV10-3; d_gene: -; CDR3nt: TGTGCCATCAGTGATGTCAGGGTGGTAAATCAGCCCCAGCATTTT; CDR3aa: CAISDVRVVNQPQHF
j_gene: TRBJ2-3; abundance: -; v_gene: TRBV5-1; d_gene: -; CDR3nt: TGCGCCAGCAGCTTGGTTGTGGGAATGGGCACAGATACGCAGTATTTT; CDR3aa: CASSLVVGMGTDTQYF
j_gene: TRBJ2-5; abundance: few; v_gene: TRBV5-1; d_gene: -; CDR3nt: TGCGCCAGCAGCCCCGTCTGGACAGACCAAGAGACCCAGTACTTC; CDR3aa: CASSPVWTDQETQYF
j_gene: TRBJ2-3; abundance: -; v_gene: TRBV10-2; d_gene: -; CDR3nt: TGCGCCAGCAGTGAGGTGGGGGGGCCGGGAGATACGCAGTATTTT; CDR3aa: CASSEVGGPGDTQYF
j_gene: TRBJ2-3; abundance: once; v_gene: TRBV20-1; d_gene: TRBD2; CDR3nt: TGCAGTGCTACCAGGACTAGCGGGGGCGCAGATACGCAGTATTTT; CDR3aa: CSATRTSGGADTQYF
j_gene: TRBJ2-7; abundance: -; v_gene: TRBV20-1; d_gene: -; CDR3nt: TGCAGTGCTGGAGGGTCCAGGGGACTCTCCTACGAGCAGTACTTC; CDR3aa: CSAGGSRGLSYEQYF
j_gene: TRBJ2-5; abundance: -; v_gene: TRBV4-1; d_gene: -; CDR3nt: TGCGCCAGCAGCCAAGGTTGGGGGGACCAAGAGACCCAGTACTTC; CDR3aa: CASSQGWGDQETQYF
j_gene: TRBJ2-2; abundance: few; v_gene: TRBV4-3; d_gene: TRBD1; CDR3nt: TGCGCCAGCAGCCCAGGGGACAGGGCCCACACCGGGGAGCTGTTTTTT; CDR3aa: CASSPGDRAHTGELFF
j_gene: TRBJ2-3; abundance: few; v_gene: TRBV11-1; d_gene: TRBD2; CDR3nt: TGTGCCAGCAGTCCGCGGGCGGGGGGGCGAGGAGATACGCAGTATTTT; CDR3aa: CASSPRAGGRGDTQYF
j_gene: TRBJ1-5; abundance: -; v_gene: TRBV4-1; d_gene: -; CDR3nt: TGCGCCAGCAGCCAAGTGCCTCAGGAGGGTCACCAGCCCCAGCATTTT; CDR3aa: CASSQVPQEGHQPQHF
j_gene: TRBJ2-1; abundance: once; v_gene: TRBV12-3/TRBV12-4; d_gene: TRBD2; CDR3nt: TGTGCCAGCAGTTTAGCTAGCGGGGGGCAAGCCTACAATGAGCAGTTCTTC; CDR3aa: CASSLASGGQAYNEQFF
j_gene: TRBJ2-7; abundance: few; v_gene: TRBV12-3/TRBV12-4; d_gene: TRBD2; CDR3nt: TGTGCCAGCAGTTTACGGGGGGGGCCCGACGAGCAGTACTTC; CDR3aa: CASSLRGGPDEQYF
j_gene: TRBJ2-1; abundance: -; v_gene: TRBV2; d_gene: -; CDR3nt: TGTGCCACTGACCAGTACAATGAGCAGTTCTTC; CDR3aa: CATDQYNEQFF
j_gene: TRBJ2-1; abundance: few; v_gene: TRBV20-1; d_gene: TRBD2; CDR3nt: TGCAGTGCTAGGCCCAGCGGGGGGAGAGATGAGCAGTTCTTC; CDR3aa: CSARPSGGRDEQFF
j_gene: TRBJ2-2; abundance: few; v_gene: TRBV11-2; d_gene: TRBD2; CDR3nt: TGTGCCAGCAGCTTAGGGAGAGGACTAGCGGGGAAGAACACCGGGGAGCTGTTTTTT; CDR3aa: CASSLGRGLAGKNTGELFF
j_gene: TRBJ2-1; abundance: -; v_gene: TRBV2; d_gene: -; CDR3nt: TGTGCCAGCAACTCCCGGTACAGCCCTTTATTAGAGCAGTTCTTC; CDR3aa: CASNSRYSPLLEQFF
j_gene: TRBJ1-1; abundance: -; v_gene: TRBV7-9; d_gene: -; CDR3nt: TGTGCCAGCAGCTCCCCCAACAGGGTCGAAGCTTTCTTT; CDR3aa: CASSSPNRVEAFF
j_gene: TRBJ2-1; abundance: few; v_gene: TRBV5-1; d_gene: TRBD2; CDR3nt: TGCGCCAGCAGCTTGTACCCGACTAGCGGGGCCTTTTACAATGAGCAGTTCTTC; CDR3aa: CASSLYPTSGAFYNEQFF
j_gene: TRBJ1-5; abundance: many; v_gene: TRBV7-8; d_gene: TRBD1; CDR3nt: TGTGCCAGCAGCTCAATAGACAGGGAAGGAAATCAGCCCCAGCATTTT; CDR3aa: CASSSIDREGNQPQHF
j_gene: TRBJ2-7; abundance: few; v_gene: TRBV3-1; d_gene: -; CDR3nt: TGTGCCAGCAGCCAAGAAGGGTCAATTTGGGAGCAGTACTTC; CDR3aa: CASSQEGSIWEQYF
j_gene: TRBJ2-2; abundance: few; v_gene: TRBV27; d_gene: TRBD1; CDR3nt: TGTGCCAGCAGTTTAGCAGGGGGCTACACCGGGGAGCTGTTTTTT; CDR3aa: CASSLAGGYTGELFF
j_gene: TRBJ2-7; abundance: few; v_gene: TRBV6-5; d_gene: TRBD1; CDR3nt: TGTGCCAGCAGTTACCGACAGGGAGTCTACGAGCAGTACTTC; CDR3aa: CASSYRQGVYEQYF
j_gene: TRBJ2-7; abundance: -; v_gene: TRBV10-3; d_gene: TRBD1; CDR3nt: TGTGCCATCGGGACAGGGGGCATGTACGAGCAGTACTTC; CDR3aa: CAIGTGGMYEQYF
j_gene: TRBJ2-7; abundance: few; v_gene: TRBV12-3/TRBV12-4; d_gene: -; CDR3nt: TGTGCCAGCAGTTCGGGCGGAAAGCAGTACTTC; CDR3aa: CASSSGGKQYF
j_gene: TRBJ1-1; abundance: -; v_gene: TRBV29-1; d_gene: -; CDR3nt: TGCAGCGTTGACCCCCCGGGGAACACTGAAGCTTTCTTT; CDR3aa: CSVDPPGNTEAFF
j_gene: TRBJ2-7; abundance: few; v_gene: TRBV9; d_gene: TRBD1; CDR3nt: TGTGCCAGCAGCGTGGAGCCGGGACAGGGTTACGAGCAGTACTTC; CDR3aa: CASSVEPGQGYEQYF
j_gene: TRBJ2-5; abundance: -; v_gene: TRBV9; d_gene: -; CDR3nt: TGTGCCAGCAGCGTAGAGGGGAAGTTCCAAGAGACCCAGTACTTC; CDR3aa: CASSVEGKFQETQYF
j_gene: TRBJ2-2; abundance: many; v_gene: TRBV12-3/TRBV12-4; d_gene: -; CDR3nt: TGTGCCAGCAGCCAGCAGCGAACCGGGGAGCTGTTTTTT; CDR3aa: CASSQQRTGELFF
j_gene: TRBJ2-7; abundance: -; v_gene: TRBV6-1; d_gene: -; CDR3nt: TGTGCCAGCAGGGGGATCTCAGTCTCCTACGAGCAGTACTTC; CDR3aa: CASRGISVSYEQYF
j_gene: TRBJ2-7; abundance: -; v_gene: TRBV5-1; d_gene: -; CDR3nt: TGCGCCAGCAGCCGCCTGACGGCTGGCGAGCAGTACTTC; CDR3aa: CASSRLTAGEQYF
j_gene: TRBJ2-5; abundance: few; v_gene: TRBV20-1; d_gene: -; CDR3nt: TGCAGTGCCGTTGACAGGCCCCAAGAGACCCAGTACTTC; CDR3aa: CSAVDRPQETQYF
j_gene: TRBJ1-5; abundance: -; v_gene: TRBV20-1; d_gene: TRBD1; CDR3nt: TGCAGTGCTAAAGGACAGGGTGCGGGTCAGCCCCAGCATTTT; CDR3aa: CSAKGQGAGQPQHF
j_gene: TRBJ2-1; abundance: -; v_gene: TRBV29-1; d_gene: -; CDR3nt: TGCAGCCCGGTATCGAGGGACAACAATGAGCAGTTCTTC; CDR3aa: CSPVSRDNNEQFF
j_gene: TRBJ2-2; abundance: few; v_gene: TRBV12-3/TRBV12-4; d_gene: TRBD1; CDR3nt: TGTGCCAGCAGTCAGACAGGGGTGGGATCGTCCGGGGAGCTGTTTTTT; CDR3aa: CASSQTGVGSSGELFF
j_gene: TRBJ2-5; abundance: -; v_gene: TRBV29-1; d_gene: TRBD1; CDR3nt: TGCAGCGTCGAAGACAGGGTGTGGGAGACCCAGTACTTC; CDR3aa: CSVEDRVWETQYF
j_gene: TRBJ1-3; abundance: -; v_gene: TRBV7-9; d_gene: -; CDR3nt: TGTGCCAGCAGCGTACGGACACCTAGCTCTGGAAACACCATATATTTT; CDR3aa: CASSVRTPSSGNTIYF
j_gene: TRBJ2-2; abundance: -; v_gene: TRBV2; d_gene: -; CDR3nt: TGTGCCAGCAGGCCCTGGGGGCCGAACACCGGGGAGCTGTTTTTT; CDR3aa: CASRPWGPNTGELFF
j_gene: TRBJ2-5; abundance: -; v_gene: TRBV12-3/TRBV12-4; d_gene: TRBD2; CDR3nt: TGTGCCAGCAGCCCCAGGGTAGCGGGGGGCTTAGGGACCCAGTACTTC; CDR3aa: CASSPRVAGGLGTQYF
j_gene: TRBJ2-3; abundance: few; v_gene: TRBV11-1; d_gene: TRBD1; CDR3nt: TGTGCCAGCAGCTTAGCGGGGACAGTTAAGGGATTTAGCACAGATACGCAGTATTTT; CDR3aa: CASSLAGTVKGFSTDTQYF
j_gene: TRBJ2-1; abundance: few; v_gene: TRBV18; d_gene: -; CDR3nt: TGTGCCAGCTCACAAGAAAGCCAAGGCTCCTACAATGAGCAGTTCTTC; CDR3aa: CASSQESQGSYNEQFF